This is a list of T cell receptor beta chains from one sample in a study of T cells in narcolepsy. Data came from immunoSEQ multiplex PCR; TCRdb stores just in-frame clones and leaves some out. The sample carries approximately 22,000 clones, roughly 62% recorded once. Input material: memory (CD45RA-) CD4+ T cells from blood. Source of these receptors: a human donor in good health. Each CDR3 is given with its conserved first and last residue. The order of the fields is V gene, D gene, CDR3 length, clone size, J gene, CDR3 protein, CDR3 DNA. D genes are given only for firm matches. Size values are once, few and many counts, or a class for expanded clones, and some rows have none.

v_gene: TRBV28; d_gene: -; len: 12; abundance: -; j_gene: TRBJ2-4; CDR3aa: CASSLRGSIQYF; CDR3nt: TGTGCCAGCAGTTTAAGAGGGAGCATTCAGTACTTC
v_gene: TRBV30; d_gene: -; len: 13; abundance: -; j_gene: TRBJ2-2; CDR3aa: CAWSGGATGELFF; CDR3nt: TGTGCCTGGAGTGGGGGGGCCACCGGGGAGCTGTTTTTT
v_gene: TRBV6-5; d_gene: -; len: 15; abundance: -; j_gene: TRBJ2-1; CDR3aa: CASSYQGGPTNEQFF; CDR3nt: TGTGCCAGCAGTTACCAGGGGGGACCGACCAATGAGCAGTTCTTC
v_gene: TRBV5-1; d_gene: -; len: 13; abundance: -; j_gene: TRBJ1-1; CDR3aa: CASSLMGSGEAFF; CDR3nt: TGCGCCAGCAGCTTGATGGGGTCGGGCGAAGCTTTCTTT
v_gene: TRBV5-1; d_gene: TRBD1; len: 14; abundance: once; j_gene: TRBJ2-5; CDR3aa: CASSVTGGWETQYF; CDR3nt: TGCGCCAGCAGCGTGACAGGGGGCTGGGAGACCCAGTACTTC
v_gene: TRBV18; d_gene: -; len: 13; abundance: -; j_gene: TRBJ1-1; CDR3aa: CASSGGVNTEAFF; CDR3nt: TGTGCCAGCTCGGGGGGCGTGAACACTGAAGCTTTCTTT
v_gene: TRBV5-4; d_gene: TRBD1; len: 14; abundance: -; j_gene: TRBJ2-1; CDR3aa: CASSFRQGVNEQFF; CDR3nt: TGTGCCAGCAGCTTTCGCCAGGGGGTGAATGAGCAGTTCTTC
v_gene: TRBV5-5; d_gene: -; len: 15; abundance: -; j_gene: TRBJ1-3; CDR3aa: CASSRIGESGNTIYF; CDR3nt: TGTGCCAGCAGCCGCATCGGGGAGTCTGGAAACACCATATATTTT
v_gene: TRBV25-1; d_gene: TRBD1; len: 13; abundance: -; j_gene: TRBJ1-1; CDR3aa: CASRGTGAAEAFF; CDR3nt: TGTGCCAGCAGGGGGACAGGGGCGGCTGAAGCTTTCTTT
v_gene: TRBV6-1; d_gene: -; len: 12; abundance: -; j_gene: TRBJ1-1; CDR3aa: CASRGTNTEAFF; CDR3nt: TGTGCCAGCAGGGGCACGAACACTGAAGCTTTCTTT
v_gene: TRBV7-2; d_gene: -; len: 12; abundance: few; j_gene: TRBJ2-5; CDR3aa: CASSLEYKTQYF; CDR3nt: TGTGCCAGCAGCTTAGAATATAAGACCCAGTACTTC
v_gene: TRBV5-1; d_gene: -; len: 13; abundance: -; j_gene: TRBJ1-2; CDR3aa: CASSFEGMGGYTF; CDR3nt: TGCGCCAGCAGCTTCGAAGGTATGGGTGGCTACACCTTC
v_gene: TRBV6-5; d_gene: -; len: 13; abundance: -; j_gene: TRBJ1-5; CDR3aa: CASSAGSNQPQHF; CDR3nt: TGTGCCAGCAGTGCCGGAAGCAATCAGCCCCAGCATTTT
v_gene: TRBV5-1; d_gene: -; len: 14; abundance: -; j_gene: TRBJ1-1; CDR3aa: CASRSGQTDTEAFF; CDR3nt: TGCGCCAGCAGATCCGGCCAGACAGACACTGAAGCTTTCTTT
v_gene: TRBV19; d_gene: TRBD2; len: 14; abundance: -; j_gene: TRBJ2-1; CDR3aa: CASSWTSGKNEQFF; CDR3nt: TGTGCCAGTAGTTGGACTAGCGGGAAGAATGAGCAGTTCTTC
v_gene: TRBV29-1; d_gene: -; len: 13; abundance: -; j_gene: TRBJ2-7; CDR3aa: CSVALPGPDEQYF; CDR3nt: TGCAGCGTTGCCCTCCCCGGACCCGACGAGCAGTACTTC
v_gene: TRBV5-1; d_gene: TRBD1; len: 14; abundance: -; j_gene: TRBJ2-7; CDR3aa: CASSDEGQNYEQYF; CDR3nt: TGCGCCAGCAGCGATGAGGGACAGAACTACGAGCAGTACTTC
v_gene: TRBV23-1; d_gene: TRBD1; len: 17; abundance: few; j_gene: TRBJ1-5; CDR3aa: CASSNSRTGHSNQPQHF; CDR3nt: TGCGCCAGCAGTAATTCCCGGACAGGGCACAGCAATCAGCCCCAGCATTTT
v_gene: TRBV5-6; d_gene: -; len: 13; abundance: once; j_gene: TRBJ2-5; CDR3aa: CASSLEGGETQYF; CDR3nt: TGTGCCAGCAGCTTGGAGGGGGGAGAGACCCAGTACTTC
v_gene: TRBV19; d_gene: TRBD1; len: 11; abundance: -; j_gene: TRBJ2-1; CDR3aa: CASSQQGPRFF; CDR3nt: TGTGCCAGTAGCCAACAGGGGCCCCGGTTCTTC
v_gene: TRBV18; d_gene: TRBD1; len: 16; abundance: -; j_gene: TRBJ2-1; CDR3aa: CASSRAGTGLGNEQFF; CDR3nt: TGTGCCAGCTCACGGGCCGGGACAGGCCTAGGGAATGAGCAGTTCTTC
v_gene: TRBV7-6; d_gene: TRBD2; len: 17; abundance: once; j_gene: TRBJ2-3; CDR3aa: CASSPLTSGSLGNTQYF; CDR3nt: TGTGCCAGCAGCCCCCTGACTAGCGGGAGCTTAGGGAATACGCAGTATTTT
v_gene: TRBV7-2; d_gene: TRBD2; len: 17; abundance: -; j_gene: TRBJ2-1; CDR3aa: CASSVRFSGRGGDEQFF; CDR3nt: TGTGCCAGCAGCGTACGATTTAGCGGGAGGGGTGGGGATGAGCAGTTCTTC
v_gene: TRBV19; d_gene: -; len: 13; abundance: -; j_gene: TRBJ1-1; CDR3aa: CASSPVRNTEAFF; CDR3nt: TGTGCCAGTAGTCCCGTCCGGAACACTGAAGCTTTCTTT
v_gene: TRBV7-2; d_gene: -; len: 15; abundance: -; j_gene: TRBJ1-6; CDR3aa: CASSWARGGDSPLHF; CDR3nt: TGTGCCAGCAGCTGGGCGCGGGGCGGTGATTCACCCCTCCACTTT
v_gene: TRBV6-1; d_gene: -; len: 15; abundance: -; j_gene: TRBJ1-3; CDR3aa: CASSATCDSGNTIYF; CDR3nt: TGTGCCAGCAGTGCAACGTGTGACTCTGGAAACACCATATATTTT
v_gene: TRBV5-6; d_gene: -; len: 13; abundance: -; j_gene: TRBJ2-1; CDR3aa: CASSLVPGTRQFF; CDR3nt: TGTGCCAGCAGCTTGGTGCCTGGGACGAGGCAGTTCTTC
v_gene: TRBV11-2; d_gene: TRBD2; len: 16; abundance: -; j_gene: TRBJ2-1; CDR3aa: CASSLTRLAGNNEQFF; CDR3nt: TGTGCCAGCAGCTTAACCCGACTAGCGGGTAACAATGAGCAGTTCTTC
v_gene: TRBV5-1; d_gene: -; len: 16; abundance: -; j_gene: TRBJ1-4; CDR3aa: CSSSTGGVGTSEKLFF; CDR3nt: TGCTCCAGCAGCACAGGAGGGGTGGGGACAAGTGAAAAACTGTTTTTT
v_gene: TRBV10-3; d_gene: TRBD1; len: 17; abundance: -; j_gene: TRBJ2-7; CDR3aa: CAIPGDRENIEGYEQYF; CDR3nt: TGTGCCATCCCAGGGGACAGGGAGAACATAGAAGGCTACGAGCAGTACTTC
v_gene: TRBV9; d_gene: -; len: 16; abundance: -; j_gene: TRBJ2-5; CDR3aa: CASSVDPWTAGETQYF; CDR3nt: TGTGCCAGCAGCGTAGATCCCTGGACAGCAGGGGAGACCCAGTACTTC
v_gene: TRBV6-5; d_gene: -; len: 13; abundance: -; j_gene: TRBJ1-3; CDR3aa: CASTYSLQNTIYF; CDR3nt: TGTGCCAGCACCTACAGTCTACAAAACACCATATATTTT
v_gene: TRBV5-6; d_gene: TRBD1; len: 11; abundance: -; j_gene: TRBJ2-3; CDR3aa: CASSRDRAQYF; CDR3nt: TGTGCCAGCAGCAGGGACAGGGCCCAGTATTTT
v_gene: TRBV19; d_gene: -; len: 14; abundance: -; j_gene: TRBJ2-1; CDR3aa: CASGQKTSYNEQFF; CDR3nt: TGTGCCAGCGGACAGAAAACATCCTACAATGAGCAGTTCTTC
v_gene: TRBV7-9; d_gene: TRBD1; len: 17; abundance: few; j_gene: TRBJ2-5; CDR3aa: CASSSRIQGEALGTQYF; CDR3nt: TGTGCCAGCAGCTCAAGAATACAGGGGGAGGCCCTTGGGACCCAGTACTTC
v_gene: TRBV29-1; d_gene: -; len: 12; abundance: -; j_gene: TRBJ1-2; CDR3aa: CSVKDRSYGYTF; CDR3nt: TGCAGCGTCAAGGACAGAAGCTATGGCTACACCTTC
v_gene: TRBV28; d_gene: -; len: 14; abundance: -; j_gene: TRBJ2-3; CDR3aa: CASSLEQTRHTQYF; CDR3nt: TGTGCCAGCAGTCTAGAACAGACCCGCCATACGCAGTATTTT
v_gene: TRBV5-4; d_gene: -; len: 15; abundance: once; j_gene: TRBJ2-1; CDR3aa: CASIPKDSQGNEQFF; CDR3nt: TGTGCCAGCATACCTAAAGACTCCCAGGGGAATGAGCAGTTCTTC
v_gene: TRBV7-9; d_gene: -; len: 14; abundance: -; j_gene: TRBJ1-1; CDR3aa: CASSLARRSTEAFF; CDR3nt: TGTGCCAGCAGCTTGGCCAGGAGGAGCACTGAAGCTTTCTTT
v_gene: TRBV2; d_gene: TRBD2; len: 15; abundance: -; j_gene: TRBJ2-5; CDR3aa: CASSGVAGAQETQYF; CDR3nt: TGTGCCAGCAGTGGCGTAGCGGGGGCCCAAGAGACCCAGTACTTC
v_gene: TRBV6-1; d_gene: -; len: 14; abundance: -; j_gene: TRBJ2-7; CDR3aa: CATRPGFESYEQYF; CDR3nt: TGTGCCACTAGGCCGGGATTTGAGTCCTACGAGCAGTACTTC
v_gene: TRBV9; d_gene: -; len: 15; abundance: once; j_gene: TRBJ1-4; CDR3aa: CASSVGLGDSEKLFF; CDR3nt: TGTGCCAGCAGCGTAGGTTTGGGGGATTCTGAAAAACTGTTTTTT
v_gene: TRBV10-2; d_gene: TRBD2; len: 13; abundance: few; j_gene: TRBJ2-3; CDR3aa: CASSETSGNTQYF; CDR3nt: TGCGCCAGCAGTGAGACTAGCGGAAATACGCAGTATTTT
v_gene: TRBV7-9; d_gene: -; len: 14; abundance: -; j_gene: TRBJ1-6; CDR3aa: CASSQDIFEGPLHF; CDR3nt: TGTGCCAGCAGCCAGGACATTTTTGAAGGACCCCTCCACTTT
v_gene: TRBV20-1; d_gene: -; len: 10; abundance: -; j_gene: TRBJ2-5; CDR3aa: CSASQETQYF; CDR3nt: TGCAGTGCTAGTCAGGAGACCCAGTACTTC
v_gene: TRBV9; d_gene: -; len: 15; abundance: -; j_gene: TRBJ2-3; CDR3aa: CASSPFDGSPDTQYF; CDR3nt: TGTGCCAGCAGCCCCTTCGACGGGAGCCCAGATACGCAGTATTTT
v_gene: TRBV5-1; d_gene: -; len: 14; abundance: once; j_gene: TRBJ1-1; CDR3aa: CASSLAGGGTEAFF; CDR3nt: TGCGCCAGCAGCTTGGCCGGAGGGGGCACTGAAGCTTTCTTT
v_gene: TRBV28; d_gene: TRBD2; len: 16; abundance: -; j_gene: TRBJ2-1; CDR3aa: CASSLPDAGVDNEQFF; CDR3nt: TGTGCCAGCAGTTTACCCGACGCGGGGGTCGACAATGAGCAGTTCTTC
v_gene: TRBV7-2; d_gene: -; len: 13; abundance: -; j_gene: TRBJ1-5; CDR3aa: CASSHGSNQPQHF; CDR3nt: TGTGCCAGCAGCCATGGGAGCAATCAGCCCCAGCATTTT
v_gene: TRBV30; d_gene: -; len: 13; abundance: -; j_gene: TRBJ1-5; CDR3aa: CALGTVSNQPQHF; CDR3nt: TGTGCCCTTGGGACGGTAAGCAATCAGCCCCAGCATTTT